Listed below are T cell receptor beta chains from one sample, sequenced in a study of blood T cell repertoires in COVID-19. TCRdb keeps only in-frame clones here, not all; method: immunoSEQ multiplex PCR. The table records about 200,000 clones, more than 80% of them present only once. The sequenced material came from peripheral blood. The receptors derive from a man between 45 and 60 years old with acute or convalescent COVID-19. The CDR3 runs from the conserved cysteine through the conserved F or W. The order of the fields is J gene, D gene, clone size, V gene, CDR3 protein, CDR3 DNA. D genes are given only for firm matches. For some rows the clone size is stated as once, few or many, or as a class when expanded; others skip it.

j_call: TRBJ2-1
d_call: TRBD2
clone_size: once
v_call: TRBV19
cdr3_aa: CASKLLAGASYNEQFF
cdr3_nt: TGTGCCAGTAAGTTACTAGCGGGAGCCTCCTACAATGAGCAGTTCTTC

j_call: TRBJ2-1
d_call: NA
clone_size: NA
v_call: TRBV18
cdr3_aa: CASSPLDEQFF
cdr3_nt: TGTGCCAGCTCCCCTCTCGATGAGCAGTTCTTC

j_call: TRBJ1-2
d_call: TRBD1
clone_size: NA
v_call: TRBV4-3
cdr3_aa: CASSPLDRGPNYGYTF
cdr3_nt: TGCGCCAGCAGCCCCCTAGACAGGGGACCTAACTATGGCTACACCTTC

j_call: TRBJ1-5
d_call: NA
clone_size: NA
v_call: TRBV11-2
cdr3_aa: CASSFSGSNQPQHF
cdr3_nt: TGTGCCAGCAGCTTTTCAGGGAGCAATCAGCCCCAGCATTTT

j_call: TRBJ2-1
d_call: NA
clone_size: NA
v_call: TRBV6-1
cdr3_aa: CASSERVVQGFEQFF
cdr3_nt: TGTGCCAGCAGTGAAAGGGTAGTACAGGGTTTTGAGCAGTTCTTC

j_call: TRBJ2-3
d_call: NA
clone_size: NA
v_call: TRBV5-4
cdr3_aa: CAFSTGDTDTQYF
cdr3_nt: TGTGCCTTCTCGACCGGGGACACAGATACGCAGTATTTT

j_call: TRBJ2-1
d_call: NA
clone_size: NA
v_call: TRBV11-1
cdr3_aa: CASSLVTGVASNEQFF
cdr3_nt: TGTGCCAGCAGCTTAGTGACGGGAGTGGCCTCCAATGAGCAGTTCTTC

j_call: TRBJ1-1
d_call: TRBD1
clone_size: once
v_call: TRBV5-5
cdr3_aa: CASSLEGGGEAFF
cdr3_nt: TGTGCCAGCAGCTTGGAAGGGGGCGGTGAAGCTTTCTTT

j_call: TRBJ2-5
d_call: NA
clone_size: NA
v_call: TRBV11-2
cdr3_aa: CASSLGTARETQYF
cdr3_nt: TGTGCCAGCAGCTTAGGCACCGCACGGGAGACCCAGTACTTC

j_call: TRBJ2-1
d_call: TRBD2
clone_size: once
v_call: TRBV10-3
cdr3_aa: CAISESNSGSSYNEQFF
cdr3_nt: TGTGCCATCAGTGAGTCGAATAGCGGGAGTTCTTACAATGAGCAGTTCTTC

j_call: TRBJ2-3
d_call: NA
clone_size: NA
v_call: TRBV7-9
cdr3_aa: CASSFDGGYADTQYF
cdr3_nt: TGTGCCAGCAGCTTCGATGGCGGTTACGCAGATACGCAGTATTTT

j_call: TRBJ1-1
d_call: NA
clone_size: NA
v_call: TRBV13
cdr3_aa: CASSLDGQTNTEAFF
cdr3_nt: TGTGCCAGCAGCTTAGATGGGCAGACCAACACTGAAGCTTTCTTT